Detailed here is one T cell receptor beta chain. This specimen belongs to a study of control samples from healthy donors and cancer patients. Profiled with immunoSEQ multiplex PCR; TCRdb holds only in-frame clones, not every one. The sample lists about 51,000 clones, roughly 90% occurring once. The CDR3 has 15 residues. CDR1 is MNHEY and CDR2 is SMNVEV in the germline V gene (reference sequence). Trimming left V 6 bases short and J 1 base short, with 15 bases between. The sequenced sample consisted of PBMCs. The clonotype was recovered from a man over 45 with head and neck cancer. The J gene is TRBJ1-2, the V gene TRBV27; the D is unclear. The CDR3: CASSPTPSLNYGYTF. CDR3 DNA sequence: TGTGCCAGCAGCCCGACGCCATCCCTTAACTATGGCTACACCTTC.